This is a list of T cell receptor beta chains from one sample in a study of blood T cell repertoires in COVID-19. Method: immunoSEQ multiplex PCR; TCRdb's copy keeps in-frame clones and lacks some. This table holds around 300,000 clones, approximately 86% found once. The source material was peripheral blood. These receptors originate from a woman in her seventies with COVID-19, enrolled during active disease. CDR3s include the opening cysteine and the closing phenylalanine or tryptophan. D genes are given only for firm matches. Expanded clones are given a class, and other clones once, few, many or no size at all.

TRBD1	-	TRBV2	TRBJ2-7	TGTGCCAGCAGTGTACCATGGACAGGGGGCGAGCAGTACTTC	CASSVPWTGGEQYF
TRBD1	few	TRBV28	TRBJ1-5	TGTGCCAGCAGTTTCCTGAAGGGGGCCCAGCCCCAGCATTTT	CASSFLKGAQPQHF
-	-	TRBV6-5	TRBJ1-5	TGTGCCACCCAGACAGGACCCAATCAGCCCCAGCATTTT	CATQTGPNQPQHF
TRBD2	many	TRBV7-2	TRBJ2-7	TGTGCCAGCAGCCGTAGCGGGGGTTCCTCCTACGAGCAGTACTTC	CASSRSGGSSYEQYF
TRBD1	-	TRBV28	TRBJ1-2	TGTGCCGCTGAGGACAGGACGGGCTACACCTTC	CAAEDRTGYTF
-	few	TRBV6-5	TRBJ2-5	TGTGCCAGCAGTTCCGACACCCTGTACCAAGAGACCCAGTACTTC	CASSSDTLYQETQYF
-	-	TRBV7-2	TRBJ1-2	TGTGCCAGCAGCCCGAGAACTAACTATGGCTACACCTTC	CASSPRTNYGYTF
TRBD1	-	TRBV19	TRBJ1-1	TGTGCCAGTAGTATTGTTCCGACAGGGCCGAACACTGAAGCTTTCTTT	CASSIVPTGPNTEAFF
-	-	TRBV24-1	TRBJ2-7	TGTGCCACCAGTGACTCCGGGAACCTTAACTACGAGCAGTACTTC	CATSDSGNLNYEQYF
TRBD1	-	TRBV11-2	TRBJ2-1	TGTGCCAGCAGCTACCTTCCGACAGGGGGCATCGGTGAGCAGTTCTTC	CASSYLPTGGIGEQFF
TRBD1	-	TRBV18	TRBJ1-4	TGTGCCAGCTCCCAGAAAGGGGGCTCACGAGAAAAACTGTTTTTT	CASSQKGGSREKLFF
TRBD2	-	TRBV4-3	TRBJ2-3	TGCGCCAGCAGCCTCCGGGGGACTAGCGCAGATACGCAGTATTTT	CASSLRGTSADTQYF
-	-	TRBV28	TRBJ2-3	TGTGCCAGCAGCCCCCCTGTCACAGATACGCAGTATTTT	CASSPPVTDTQYF
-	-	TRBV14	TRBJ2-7	TGTGCCAGCAGCCCCCCAGGGTGGGTATCGGACGAGCAGTACTTC	CASSPPGWVSDEQYF
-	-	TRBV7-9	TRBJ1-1	TGTGCCAGCAGCTTCACTAGGCAGAACACTGAAGCTTTCTTT	CASSFTRQNTEAFF
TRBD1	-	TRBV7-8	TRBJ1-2	TGTGCCAGCAGCTTAGGACAGGGGGCGCGGGAGAACTATGGCTACACCTTC	CASSLGQGARENYGYTF
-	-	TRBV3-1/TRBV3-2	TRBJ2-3	TGTGCCAGCTCTGTCTCGGGTGGCACAGATACGCAGTATTTT	CASSVSGGTDTQYF
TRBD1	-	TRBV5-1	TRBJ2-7	TGCGCCAGCAGGGATGAGGACAGGTACGAGCAGTACTTC	CASRDEDRYEQYF
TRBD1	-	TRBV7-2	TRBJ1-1	TGTGCCAGCAGCCCCGGGACAGCGAACACTGAAGCTTTCTTT	CASSPGTANTEAFF
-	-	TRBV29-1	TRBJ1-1	TGCAGCGTTGTTACAGCTCTGAACACTGAAGCTTTCTTT	CSVVTALNTEAFF
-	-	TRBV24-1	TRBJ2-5	TGTGCCACCAGTGATGCGTTAACCGAAGAGACCCAGTACTTC	CATSDALTEETQYF
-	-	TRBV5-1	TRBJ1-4	TGCGCCAGCAGCGGGCCGGGGGCTAATGAAAAACTGTTTTTT	CASSGPGANEKLFF